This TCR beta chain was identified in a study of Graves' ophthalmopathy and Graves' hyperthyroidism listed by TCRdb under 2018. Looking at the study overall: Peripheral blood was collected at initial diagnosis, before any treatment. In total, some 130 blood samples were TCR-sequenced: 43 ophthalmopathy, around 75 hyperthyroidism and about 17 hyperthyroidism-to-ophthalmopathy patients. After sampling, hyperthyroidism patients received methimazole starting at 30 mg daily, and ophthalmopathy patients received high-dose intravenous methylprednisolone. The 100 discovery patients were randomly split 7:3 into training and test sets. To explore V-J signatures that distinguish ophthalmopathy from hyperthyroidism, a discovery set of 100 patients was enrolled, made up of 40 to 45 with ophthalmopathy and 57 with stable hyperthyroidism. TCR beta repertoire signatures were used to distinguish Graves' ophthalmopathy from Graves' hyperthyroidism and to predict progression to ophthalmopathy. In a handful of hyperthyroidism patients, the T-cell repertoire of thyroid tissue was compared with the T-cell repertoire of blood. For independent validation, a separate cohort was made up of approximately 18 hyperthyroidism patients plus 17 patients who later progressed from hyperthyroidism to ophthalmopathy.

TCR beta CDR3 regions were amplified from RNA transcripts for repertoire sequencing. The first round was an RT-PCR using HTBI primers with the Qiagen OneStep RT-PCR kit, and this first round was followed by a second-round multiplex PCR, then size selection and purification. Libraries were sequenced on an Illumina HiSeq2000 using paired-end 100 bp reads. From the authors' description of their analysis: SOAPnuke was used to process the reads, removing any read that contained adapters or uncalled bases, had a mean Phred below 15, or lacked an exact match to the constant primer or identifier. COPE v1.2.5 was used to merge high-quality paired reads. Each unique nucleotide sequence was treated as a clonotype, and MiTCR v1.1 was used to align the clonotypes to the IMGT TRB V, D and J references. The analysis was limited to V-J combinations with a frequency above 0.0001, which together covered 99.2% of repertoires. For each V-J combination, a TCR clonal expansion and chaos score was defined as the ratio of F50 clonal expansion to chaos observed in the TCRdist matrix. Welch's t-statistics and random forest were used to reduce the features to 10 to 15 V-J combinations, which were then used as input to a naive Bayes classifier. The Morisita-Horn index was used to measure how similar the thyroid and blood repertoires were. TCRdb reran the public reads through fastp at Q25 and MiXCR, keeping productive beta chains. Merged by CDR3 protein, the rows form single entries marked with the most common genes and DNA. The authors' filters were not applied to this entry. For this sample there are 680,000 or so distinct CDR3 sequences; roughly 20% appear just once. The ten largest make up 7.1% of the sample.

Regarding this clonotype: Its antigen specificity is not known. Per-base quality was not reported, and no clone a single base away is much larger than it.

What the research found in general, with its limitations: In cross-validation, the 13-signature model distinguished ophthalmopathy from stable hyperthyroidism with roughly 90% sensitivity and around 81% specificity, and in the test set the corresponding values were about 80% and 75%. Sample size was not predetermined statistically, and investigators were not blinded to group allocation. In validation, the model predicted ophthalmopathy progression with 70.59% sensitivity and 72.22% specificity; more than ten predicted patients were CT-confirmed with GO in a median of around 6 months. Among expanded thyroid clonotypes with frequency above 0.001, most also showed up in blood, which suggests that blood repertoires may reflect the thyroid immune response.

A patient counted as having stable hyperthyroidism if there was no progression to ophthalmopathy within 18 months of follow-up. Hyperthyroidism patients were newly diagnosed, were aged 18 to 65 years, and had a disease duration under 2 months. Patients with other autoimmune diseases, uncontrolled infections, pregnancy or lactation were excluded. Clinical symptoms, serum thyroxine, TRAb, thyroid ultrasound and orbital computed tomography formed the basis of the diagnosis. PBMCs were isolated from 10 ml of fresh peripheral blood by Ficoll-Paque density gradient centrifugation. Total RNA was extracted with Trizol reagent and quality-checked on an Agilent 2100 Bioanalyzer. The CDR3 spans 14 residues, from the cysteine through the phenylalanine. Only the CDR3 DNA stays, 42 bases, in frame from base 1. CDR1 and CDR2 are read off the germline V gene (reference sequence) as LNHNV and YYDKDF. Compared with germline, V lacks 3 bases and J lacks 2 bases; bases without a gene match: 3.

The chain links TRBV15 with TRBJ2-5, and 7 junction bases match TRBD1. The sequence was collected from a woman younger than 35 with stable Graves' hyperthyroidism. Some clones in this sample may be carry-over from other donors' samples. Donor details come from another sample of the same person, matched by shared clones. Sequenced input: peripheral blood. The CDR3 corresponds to CATSRGTAQETQYF. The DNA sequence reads TGTGCCACCAGCAGGGGGACAGCTCAAGAGACCCAGTACTTC.